Presented here are 17 T cell receptor beta chains from one specimen sequenced in a study of Graves' ophthalmopathy and Graves' hyperthyroidism. Amplification targeted the TCR beta CDR3 regions, with RNA transcripts as the source material. After a first-round RT-PCR with HTBI primers, a second-round multiplex PCR was run. TCRdb reprocessed the multiplex PCR reads via MiXCR and lists one record per CDR3 protein. The sample lists 600,000 to 950,000 distinct CDR3 sequences; roughly two fifths were seen once. Sequencing used peripheral blood. The receptors shown here come from an adult man with Graves' ophthalmopathy.

The chain recombines TRBV19 with TRBJ1-1; unclear D gene. The V gene lost 3 bases and the J gene lost 8 bases, with 16 bases spanning the gap. Germline loops: CDR1 LNHDA, CDR2 SQIVND (reference sequence). This CDR3 has 14 amino acids. The CDR3 region has the DNA TGTGCCAGTAGTATGGGGATAGAGGGAAAGGAAGCTTTCTTT. Protein product: CASSMGIEGKEAFF.

This clonotype was observed a single time. The CDR3 protein is CASSIEGAEAFF. The DNA of the CDR3 is TGTGCCAGTAGTATAGAGGGGGCTGAAGCTTTCTTT. This sequence joins TRBV19 and TRBJ1-1; tentatively, D is TRBD1 (5 bases). This CDR3 is built from 12 residues. The ends were cut back, 0 bases at V and 6 bases at J, with 5 bases in the middle. The germline CDR1 and CDR2 sequences are LNHDA and SQIVND (reference sequence).

Only a few counts were recorded for this clonotype. This chain uses TRBV2 with TRBJ2-7; 12 nucleotides line up with TRBD2. The CDR3 length is 20 residues. Unmatched junction bases numbered 19, after V lost 5 bases and J lost 2 bases. CDR1 and CDR2 from the germline V gene are SNHLY and FYNNEI. In DNA, the CDR3 is TGTGCCAGCAGTTTCCCGCCAACCGGGACTAGCGGGTTTCGTACCTACGAGCAGTACTTC. Protein product: CASSFPPTGTSGFRTYEQYF.

This clonotype was seen at least ten times. The chain employs TRBV15 and TRBJ2-5; a possible D gene is TRBD1 (6 bases). Trimming left V 1 base short and J 3 bases short, with 15 bases between. The CDR3 spans 16 residues. The germline V gene has CDR1 LNHNV and CDR2 YYDKDF (reference sequence). CDR3: CATSRGADSLKETQYF. The CDR3 DNA sequence: TGTGCCACCAGCAGAGGGGCGGACAGCCTAAAAGAGACCCAGTACTTC.

This clonotype was counted a few times. This sequence joins TRBV7-2 and TRBJ2-2, with D perhaps matching TRBD1 (5 bases). The germline gives CDR1 SGHTA, CDR2 FQGNSA. Trimming shortened V by 1 base and J by 4 bases, and 7 bases separated the two germline ends. The CDR3 is made up of 14 amino acids. The CDR3 DNA follows: TGTGCCAGCAGCTTAGTCAGGGCCACCGGGGAGCTGTTTTTT. This sequence encodes CASSLVRATGELFF.

Concerning this clonotype: The CDR3 does not end in the conserved phenylalanine or tryptophan, so this is likely a read error. The chain links TRBV10-2 to TRBJ2-7; the D call may be TRBD1 or TRBD2 (5 bases each). From germline, CDR1 is WSHSY and CDR2 SAAADI. The length of the CDR3 is 15 residues. The CDR3 reads CASSQRPGATYEQYL. The CDR3 DNA reads as TGTGCCAGCAGCCAAAGACCCGGGGCCACCTACGAGCAGTACCTC.

This chain connects TRBV15 to TRBJ2-2; D might be TRBD2 (6 bases). The CDR3 runs to 14 residues. Germline assignment: CDR1 LNHNV and CDR2 YYDKDF (reference sequence). V was trimmed by 3 bases and J by 5 bases, leaving 10 bases between them. The CDR3 sequence is CATSRDYDTGELFF. CDR3 sequence (DNA): TGTGCCACCAGCAGGGACTACGATACCGGGGAGCTGTTTTTT.

In regard to this clonotype: Relative to the germline gene, one junction end is altered; a read error may explain this. This chain joins TRBV7-9 and TRBJ1-1; maybe TRBD1 (6 bases). Germline loops: CDR1 SEHNR, CDR2 FQNEAQ (reference sequence). CDR3 length equals 15 residues. CDR3: CVSSSLAGHLTEAFF. Here the CDR3 DNA reads TGTGTCAGCAGTTCCCTAGCGGGACACCTCACTGAAGCTTTCTTT. Filled out from reference TRBV7-9 and TRBJ1-1, the complete variable domain reads DTGVSQNPRHKITKRGQNVTFRCDPISEHNRLYWYRQTLGQGPEFLTYFQNEAQLEKSRLLSDRFSAERPKGSFSTLEIQRTEQGDSAMYLCVSSSLAGHLTEAFFGQGTRLTVV.

The J gene is TRBJ2-5, the V gene TRBV7-9; D is ambiguous. The length of the CDR3 is 15 residues. Germline V gives CDR1 SEHNR, CDR2 FQNEAQ (reference sequence). V was cut by 3 bases and J by 1 base, with 12 bases left in between. This CDR3 reads CASSFLGLLQETQYF. The CDR3 bases are TGTGCCAGCAGCTTCCTTGGGCTACTCCAAGAGACCCAGTACTTC.

This clonotype was picked up a small number of times. The gene calls are TRBV2 and TRBJ2-2; tentative D call: TRBD1 (5 bases). Germline lookup yields CDR1 SNHLY and CDR2 FYNNEI. This CDR3 contains 14 residues. Deletions cut 1 base from V and 5 bases from J, with 8 bases between. The CDR3 is CASSEGWTTGELFF. As DNA, the CDR3 is TGTGCCAGCAGTGAAGGGTGGACAACCGGGGAGCTGTTTTTT.

This clonotype was detected ten times or more. The chain employs TRBV19 and TRBJ1-4, with D maybe TRBD1 (6 bases). Trimming removed 3 bases from V and 4 bases from J, with 9 bases in between. The CDR3 has 14 residues. Germline V gives CDR1 LNHDA, CDR2 SQIVND (reference sequence). CDR3 amino acids: CASSIDRSNEKLFF. The CDR3 DNA follows: TGTGCCAGTAGTATCGACAGGAGTAATGAAAAACTGTTTTTT.

As concerns this clonotype: Since a much larger clone is just one base distant, this may be a read error. The CDR3: CATSDRQIQGTHQPQHF. The CDR3, as DNA: TGTGCCACCAGCGACCGCCAGATACAGGGGACCCATCAGCCCCAGCATTTT. The chain combines TRBV24-1 with TRBJ1-5; 7 nucleotides line up with TRBD1. Germline trimming cut 7 bases from V and 5 bases from J; bases unmatched to any gene: 16. Germline CDR1 KGHDR, CDR2 SFDVKD. The CDR3 contains 17 residues.

This clonotype was observed once. V usage is TRBV10-1 and J usage is TRBJ1-6; D is possibly TRBD1 (5 bases). The CDR3 is 13 amino acids. V lost 2 bases, J lost 10 bases, and 9 bases lay in between. Germline V lookup: CDR1 WNHNN, CDR2 SYGVQD (reference sequence). The CDR3 sequence is CASSEGGGSPLHF. The CDR3 nucleotides are TGCGCCAGCAGTGAGGGGGGGGGATCACCCCTCCACTTT.

V is TRBV12-3 or TRBV12-4 and J is TRBJ2-7, with a weak D call TRBD2 (5 bases). The CDR3 runs to 13 residues. V was shortened by 3 bases and J by 7 bases, with 13 bases between the two germline ends. The CDR3 spells CASSLYESGEQYF. The CDR3 bases are TGTGCCAGCAGTTTGTACGAATCGGGGGAGCAGTACTTC.

This clonotype was counted many times. The chain is built from TRBV7-2 and TRBJ1-2; D is undetermined. The V gene's germline CDR1 is SGHTA and CDR2 FQGNSA. V lost 5 bases and J lost 1, with 11 bases in between. The length of the CDR3 is 14 residues. The CDR3 DNA reads as TGTGCCAGCAGCCCAACGACCTATAACTATGGCTACACCTTC. Protein sequence: CASSPTTYNYGYTF.

The rearrangement joins TRBV6-6 to TRBJ2-5; no clear D. V gave up 8 bases and J gave up 2 bases, with 15 bases separating them. The CDR3 is 14 amino acids. Germline CDR1 reads MNHNY; CDR2 reads SVGAGI (reference sequence). CDR3 sequence: CASLVSAIQETQYF. CDR3 coding DNA: TGTGCCAGCTTAGTTTCGGCAATTCAAGAGACCCAGTACTTC.

The chain uses TRBV11-1 and TRBJ2-7, with D possibly being TRBD1 (6 bases). Trimming shortened V by 8 bases and J by 0 bases, and 14 bases separated the two germline ends. CDR1 and CDR2 from the germline V gene are SGHAT and FQDESV (reference sequence). The CDR3 is made up of 14 amino acids. In DNA form, the CDR3 reads TGTGCCAGCGGCTGGAGCAGGGGCTCCTACGAGCAGTACTTC. The encoded protein is CASGWSRGSYEQYF.